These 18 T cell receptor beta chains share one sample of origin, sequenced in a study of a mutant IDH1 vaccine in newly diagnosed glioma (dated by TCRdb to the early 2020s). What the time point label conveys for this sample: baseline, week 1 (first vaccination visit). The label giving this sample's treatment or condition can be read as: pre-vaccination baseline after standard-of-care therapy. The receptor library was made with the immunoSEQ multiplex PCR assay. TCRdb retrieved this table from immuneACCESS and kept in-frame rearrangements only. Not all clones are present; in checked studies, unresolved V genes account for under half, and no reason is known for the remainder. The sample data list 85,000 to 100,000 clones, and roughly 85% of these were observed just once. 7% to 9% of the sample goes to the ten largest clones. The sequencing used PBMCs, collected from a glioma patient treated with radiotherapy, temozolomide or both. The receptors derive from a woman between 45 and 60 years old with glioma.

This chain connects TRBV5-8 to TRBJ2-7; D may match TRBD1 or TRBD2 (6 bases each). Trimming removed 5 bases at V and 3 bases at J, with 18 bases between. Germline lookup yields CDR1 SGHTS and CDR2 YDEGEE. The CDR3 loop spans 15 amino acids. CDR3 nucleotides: TGTGCCAGCAGTTCTCGGGGGACAAGCTACTACGAGCAGTACTTC. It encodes CASSSRGTSYYEQYF.

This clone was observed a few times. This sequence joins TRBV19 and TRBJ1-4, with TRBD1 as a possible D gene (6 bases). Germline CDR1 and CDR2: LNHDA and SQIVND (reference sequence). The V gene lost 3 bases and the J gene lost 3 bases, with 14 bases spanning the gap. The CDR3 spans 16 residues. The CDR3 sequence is CASSIRPGQANEKLFF. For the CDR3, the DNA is TGTGCCAGTAGTATCCGTCCGGGACAAGCTAATGAAAAACTGTTTTTT.

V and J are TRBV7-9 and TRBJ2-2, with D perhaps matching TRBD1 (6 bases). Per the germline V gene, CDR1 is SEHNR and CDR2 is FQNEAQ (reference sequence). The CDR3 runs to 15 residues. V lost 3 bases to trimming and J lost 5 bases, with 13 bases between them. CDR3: CASSLPGTTTGELFF. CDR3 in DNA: TGTGCCAGCAGCTTGCCCGGGACAACGACCGGGGAGCTGTTTTTT.

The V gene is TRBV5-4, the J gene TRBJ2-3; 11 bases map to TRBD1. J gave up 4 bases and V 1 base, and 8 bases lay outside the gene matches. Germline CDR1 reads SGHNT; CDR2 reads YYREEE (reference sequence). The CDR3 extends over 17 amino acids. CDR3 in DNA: TGTGCCAGCAGCTTGCCCGGGACAGGGGGTGGCCCAGATACGCAGTATTTT. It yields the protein CASSLPGTGGGPDTQYF.

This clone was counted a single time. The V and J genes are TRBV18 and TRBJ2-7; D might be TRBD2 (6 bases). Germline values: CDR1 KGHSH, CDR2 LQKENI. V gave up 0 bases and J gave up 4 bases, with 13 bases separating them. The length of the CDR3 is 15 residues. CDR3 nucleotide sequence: TGTGCCAGCTCACCACCCCAGAGACTAGGTTACGAGCAGTACTTC. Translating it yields CASSPPQRLGYEQYF. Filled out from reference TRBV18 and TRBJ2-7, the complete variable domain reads NAGVMQNPRHLVRRRGQEARLRCSPMKGHSHVYWYRQLPEEGLKFMVYLQKENIIDESGMPKERFSAEFPKEGPSILRIQQVVRGDSAAYFCASSPPQRLGYEQYFGPGTRLTVT.

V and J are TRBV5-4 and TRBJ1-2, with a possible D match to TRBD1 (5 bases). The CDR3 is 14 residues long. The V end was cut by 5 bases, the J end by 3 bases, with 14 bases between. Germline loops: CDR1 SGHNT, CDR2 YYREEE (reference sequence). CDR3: CASRPTGRDYGYTF. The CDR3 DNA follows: TGTGCCAGCAGACCGACGGGACGCGACTATGGCTACACCTTC.

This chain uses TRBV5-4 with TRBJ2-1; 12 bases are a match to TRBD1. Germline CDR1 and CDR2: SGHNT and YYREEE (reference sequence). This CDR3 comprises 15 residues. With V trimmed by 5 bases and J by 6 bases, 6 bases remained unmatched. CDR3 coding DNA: TGTGCCAGCAGTTCGGGACAGGGGGCGGGCAATGAGCAGTTCTTC. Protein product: CASSSGQGAGNEQFF.

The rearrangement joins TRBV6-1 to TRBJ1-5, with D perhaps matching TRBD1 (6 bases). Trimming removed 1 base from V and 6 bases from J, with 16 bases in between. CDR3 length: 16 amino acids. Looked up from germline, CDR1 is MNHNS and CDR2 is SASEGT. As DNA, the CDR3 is TGTGCCAGCAGTGAAGGGAGTCAGGGGATTGGTCAGCCCCAGCATTTT. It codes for CASSEGSQGIGQPQHF.

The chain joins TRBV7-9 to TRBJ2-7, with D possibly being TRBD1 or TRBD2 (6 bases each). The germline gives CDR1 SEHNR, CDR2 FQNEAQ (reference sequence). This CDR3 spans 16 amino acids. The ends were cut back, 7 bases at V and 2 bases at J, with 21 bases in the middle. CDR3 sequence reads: CASTVAEGGPPYEQYF. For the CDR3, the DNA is TGTGCCAGCACTGTAGCCGAAGGGGGGCCCCCCTACGAGCAGTACTTC.

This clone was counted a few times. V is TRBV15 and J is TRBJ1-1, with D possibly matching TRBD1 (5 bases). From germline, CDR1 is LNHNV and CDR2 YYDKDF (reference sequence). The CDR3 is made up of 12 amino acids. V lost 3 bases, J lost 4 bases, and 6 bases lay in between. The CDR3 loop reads CATSRGGTEAFF. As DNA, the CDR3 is TGTGCCACCAGCAGGGGGGGCACTGAAGCTTTCTTT.

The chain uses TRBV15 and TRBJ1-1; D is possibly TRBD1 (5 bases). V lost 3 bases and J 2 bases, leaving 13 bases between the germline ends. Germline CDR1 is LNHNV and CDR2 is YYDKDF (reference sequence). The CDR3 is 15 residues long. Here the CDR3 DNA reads TGTGCCACCAGCAGTCCATTACAGGTAAACACTGAAGCTTTCTTT. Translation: CATSSPLQVNTEAFF.

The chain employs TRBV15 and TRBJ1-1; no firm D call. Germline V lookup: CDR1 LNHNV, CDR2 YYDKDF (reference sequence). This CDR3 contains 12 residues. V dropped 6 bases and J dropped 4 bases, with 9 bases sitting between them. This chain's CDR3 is CATRGIGTEAFF. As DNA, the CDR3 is TGTGCCACCAGGGGGATTGGCACTGAAGCTTTCTTT.

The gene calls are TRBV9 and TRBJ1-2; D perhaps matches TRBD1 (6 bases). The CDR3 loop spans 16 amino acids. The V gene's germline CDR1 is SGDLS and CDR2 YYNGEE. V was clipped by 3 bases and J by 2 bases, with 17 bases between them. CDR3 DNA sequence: TGTGCCAGCAGCGCACCCGAGACAGGAGACAACTATGGCTACACCTTC. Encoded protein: CASSAPETGDNYGYTF.

CDR3 sequence (DNA): TGTGCCACCAGCAGAGATTACGGGGGGTCCGACGGAGCAACTAATGAAAAACTGTTTTTT. Translation: CATSRDYGGSDGATNEKLFF. The genes are TRBV15 and TRBJ1-4, with D perhaps matching TRBD1 (5 bases). From germline, CDR1 is LNHNV and CDR2 YYDKDF (reference sequence). Trimming took 0 bases from V and 0 from J, leaving 20 bases between them. This CDR3 region has 20 residues.

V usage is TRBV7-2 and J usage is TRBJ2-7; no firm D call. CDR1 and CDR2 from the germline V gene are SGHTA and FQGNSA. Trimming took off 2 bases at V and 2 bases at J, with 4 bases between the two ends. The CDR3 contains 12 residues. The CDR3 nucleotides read TGTGCCAGCAGCTTATCGCCCTACGAGCAGTACTTC. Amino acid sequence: CASSLSPYEQYF.

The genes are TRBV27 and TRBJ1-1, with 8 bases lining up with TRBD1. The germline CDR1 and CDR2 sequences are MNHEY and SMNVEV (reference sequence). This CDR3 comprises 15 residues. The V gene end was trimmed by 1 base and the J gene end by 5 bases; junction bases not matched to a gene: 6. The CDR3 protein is CASSLFAGGETEAFF. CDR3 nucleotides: TGTGCCAGCAGTTTATTTGCAGGGGGCGAGACTGAAGCTTTCTTT.

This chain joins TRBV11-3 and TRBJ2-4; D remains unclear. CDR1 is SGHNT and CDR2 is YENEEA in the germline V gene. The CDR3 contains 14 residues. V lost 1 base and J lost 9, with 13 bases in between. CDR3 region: CASSLVTEYGIQYF. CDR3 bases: TGTGCCAGCAGCTTAGTAACAGAATACGGCATTCAGTACTTC.

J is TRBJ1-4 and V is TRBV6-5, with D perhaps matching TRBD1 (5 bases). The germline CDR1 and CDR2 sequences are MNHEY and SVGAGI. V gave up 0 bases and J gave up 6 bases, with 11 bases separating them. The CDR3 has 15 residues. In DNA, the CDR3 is TGTGCCAGCAGTTACTCTGATAGGGGTCATGAAAAACTGTTTTTT. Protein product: CASSYSDRGHEKLFF.